This TCR beta chain was sequenced for a study of blood T cell repertoires in COVID-19. Overall study: Samples taken during acute and convalescent COVID-19 were collected in the United States, Italy and Spain. In each case, the material was cDNA or gDNA derived from T cells, B-cell-depleted T cells, or PBMCs.

Authors' processing steps: Scientists estimated how many nucleated cells there were by amplifying reference gene primers. Produced via immunoSEQ multiplex PCR; TCRdb's table is partial and in-frame only. That table supplies the V and J calls and clone size; D and trimming were determined from the DNA. The sample carries around 170,000 clones, 75% to 90% recorded once. The germline gives CDR1 KGHSH, CDR2 LQKENI. The CDR3 totals 15 residues. The germline V and J ends were trimmed by 5 bases and 2 bases, with 15 bases remaining between them. The rearrangement links TRBV18 to TRBJ2-5; D may be TRBD2 (5 bases). This clonotype was sampled from a woman aged 40-49 years with acute or convalescent COVID-19. Sequencing was performed on peripheral blood. Here the CDR3 reads CASSFSSDRQETQYF. CDR3 bases: TGTGCCAGCTCATTTAGTAGCGATAGGCAAGAGACCCAGTACTTC.